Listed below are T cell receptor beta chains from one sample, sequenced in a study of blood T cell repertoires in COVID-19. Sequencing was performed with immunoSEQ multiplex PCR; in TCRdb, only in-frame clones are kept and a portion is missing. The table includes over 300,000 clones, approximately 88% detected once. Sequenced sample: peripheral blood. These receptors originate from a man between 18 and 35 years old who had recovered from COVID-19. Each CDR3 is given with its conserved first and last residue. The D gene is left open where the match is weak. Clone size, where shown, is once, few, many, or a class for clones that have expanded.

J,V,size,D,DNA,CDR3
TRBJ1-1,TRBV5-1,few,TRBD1,TGCGCCAGCAGCTTGGTCTGGGACAGGAACACTGAAGCTTTCTTT,CASSLVWDRNTEAFF
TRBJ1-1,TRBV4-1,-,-,TGCGCCAGCAGCCAAGATCGGTCTGGGAACACTGAAGCTTTCTTT,CASSQDRSGNTEAFF
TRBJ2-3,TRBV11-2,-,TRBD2,TGTGCCAGCAGCTTAGGCACTAGCGGGGGGGCCTCAGATACGCAGTATTTT,CASSLGTSGGASDTQYF
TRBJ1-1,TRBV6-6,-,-,TGTGCCAGCACCTTAACCAAGAGAGATGACACTGAAGCTTTCTTT,CASTLTKRDDTEAFF
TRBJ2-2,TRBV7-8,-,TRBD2,TGTGCCAGCAGCTCCCGGGGGGGAGGAGGAAACACCGGGGAGCTGTTTTTT,CASSSRGGGGNTGELFF
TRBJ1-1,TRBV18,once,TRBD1,TGTGCCAGCTCACCACGTGGGACAGGGGCGGGGATGAACACTGAAGCTTTCTTT,CASSPRGTGAGMNTEAFF
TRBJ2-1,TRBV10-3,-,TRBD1,TGTGCCATCTCGGGACAGACTATCTACAATGAGCAGTTCTTC,CAISGQTIYNEQFF
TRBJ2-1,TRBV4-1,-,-,TGCGCCAGCAGCCAAGATCAGGGATGGCCGCTCTTC,CASSQDQGWPLF
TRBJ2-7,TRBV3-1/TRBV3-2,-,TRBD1,TGTGCCAGCACCCAGGGGGCCGGGACAGGGTTCTACGAGCAGTACTTC,CASTQGAGTGFYEQYF
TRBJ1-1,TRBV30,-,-,TGTGCCTGGAGACAGCCGAACACTGAAGCTTTCTTT,CAWRQPNTEAFF
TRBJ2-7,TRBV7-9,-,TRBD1,TGTGCCAGCAGCCCCTCTAGGACAGGGAGATATTACGAGCAGTACTTC,CASSPSRTGRYYEQYF
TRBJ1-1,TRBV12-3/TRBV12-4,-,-,TGTGCCAGCAGCTTCAGCATAGCAGATGAAGCTTTCTTT,CASSFSIADEAFF
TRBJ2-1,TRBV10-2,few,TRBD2,TGCGCCAGCAGTTCAGCGACTAGCGGGTACTACAACAATGAGCAGTTCTTC,CASSSATSGYYNNEQFF
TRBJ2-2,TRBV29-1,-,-,TGCAGCGTTGAAGGACCAGGGGTTAACGGGGAGCTGTTTTTT,CSVEGPGVNGELFF
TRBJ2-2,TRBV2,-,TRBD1,TGTGCCAGCTGCGGACAGGGTGGCGCCGGGGAGCTGTTTTTT,CASCGQGGAGELFF
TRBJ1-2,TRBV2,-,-,TGTGCCAGCAGGAGGTTTGGTCAATATGGCTACACCTTC,CASRRFGQYGYTF
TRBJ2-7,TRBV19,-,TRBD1,TGTGCCAGTAGTCCCCAGGGGGCCAACGAGCAGTACTTC,CASSPQGANEQYF
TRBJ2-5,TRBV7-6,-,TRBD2,TGTGCCAGCAGCTCGCGGACTAGCGGGGGGACCAATCTCCAAGAGACCCAGTACTTC,CASSSRTSGGTNLQETQYF
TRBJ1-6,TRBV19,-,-,TGTGCCAGTAGTATCGGGAGGTCACCCCTCCACTTT,CASSIGRSPLHF
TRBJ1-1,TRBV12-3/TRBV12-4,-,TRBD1,TGTGCCAGCAGTCCCAGACAGGGGACTGAAGCTTTCTTT,CASSPRQGTEAFF
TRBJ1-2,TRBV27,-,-,TGTGCCAGCAGTCTAACGGCGGTCTATGGCTACACCTTC,CASSLTAVYGYTF
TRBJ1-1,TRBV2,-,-,TGTGCCAGCAAATGGGAGGGGGTAGGGGACACTGAAGCTTTCTTT,CASKWEGVGDTEAFF
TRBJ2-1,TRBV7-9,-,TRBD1,TGTGCCAGCAGCCCAGCGGACAGGGGCTACAATGAGCAGTTCTTC,CASSPADRGYNEQFF
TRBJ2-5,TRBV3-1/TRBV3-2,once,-,TGTGCCAGCAGCCGACGTTACGCCGACTCGCAAGAGACCCAGTACTTC,CASSRRYADSQETQYF
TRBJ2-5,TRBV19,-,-,TGTGCCAGTAGTATTCTCGCACCCGGACTCCCAGAGACCCAGTACTTC,CASSILAPGLPETQYF
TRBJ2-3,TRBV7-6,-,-,TGTGCCAGCAGCTCGACCAGGGGAAATACGCAGTATTTT,CASSSTRGNTQYF
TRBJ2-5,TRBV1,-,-,TGCACCAGCAGTCCACGACCGAACAGGGGGCCCCAAGAGACCCAGTACTTC,CTSSPRPNRGPQETQYF
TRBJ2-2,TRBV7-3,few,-,TGTGCCAGCAGCTCTTCTTCCGGGGAGCTGTTTTTT,CASSSSSGELFF
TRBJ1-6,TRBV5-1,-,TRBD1,TGCGCCAGCAGCTTGGAAGGGACAGGGGTATCACCCCTCCACTTT,CASSLEGTGVSPLHF
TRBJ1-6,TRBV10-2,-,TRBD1,TGCGCCAGCATCGACAGGGTGATTAATTCACCCCTCCACTTT,CASIDRVINSPLHF
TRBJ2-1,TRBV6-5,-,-,TGTGCCAGCCGTCGGCAGGGTGGGTACAATGAGCAGTTCTTC,CASRRQGGYNEQFF
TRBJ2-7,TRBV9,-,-,TGTGCCAGCAGCCCGACAGGTCCGAACTACGAGCAGTACTTC,CASSPTGPNYEQYF
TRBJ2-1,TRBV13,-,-,TGTGCCAGCAGCTTACAGTCGAATGAGCAGTTCTTC,CASSLQSNEQFF
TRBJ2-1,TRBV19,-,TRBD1,TGTGCCAGTAGTGTGGACAGGGACCCCCCCAATGAGCAGTTCTTC,CASSVDRDPPNEQFF
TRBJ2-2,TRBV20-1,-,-,TGCAGTGCTAGTTCCGCGAACACCGGGGAGCTGTTTTTT,CSASSANTGELFF
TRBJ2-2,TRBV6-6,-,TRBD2,TGTGCCAGCAGTTACTTAGCGGGGGGGCCTGGCGGGGAGCTGTTTTTT,CASSYLAGGPGGELFF
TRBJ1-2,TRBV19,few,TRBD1,TGTGCCAGTAGTATGCAGGGGGACGGACCAAATGGCTACACCTTC,CASSMQGDGPNGYTF
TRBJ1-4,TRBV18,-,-,TGTGCCAGCTCACCGACCGGAGGGGAAAAACTGTTTTTT,CASSPTGGEKLFF
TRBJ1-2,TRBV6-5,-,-,TGTGCCAGCAGTTACTCCCCCTGGCCTAACTATGGCTACACCTTC,CASSYSPWPNYGYTF
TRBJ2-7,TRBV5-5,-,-,TGTGCCAGCAGCTTGGCCCTACAGGAAAAAGCAGCCTACGAGCAGTACTTC,CASSLALQEKAAYEQYF
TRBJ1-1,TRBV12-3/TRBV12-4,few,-,TGTGCCAGCAGCCGACAGAACACTGAAGCTTTCTTT,CASSRQNTEAFF
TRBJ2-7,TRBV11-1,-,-,TGTGCCAGCAGCTTTACATCCTCCTACGAGCAGTACTTC,CASSFTSSYEQYF
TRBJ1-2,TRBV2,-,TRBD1,TGTGCCAGCGGCGCGGACAGGGACGGGACCTTC,CASGADRDGTF
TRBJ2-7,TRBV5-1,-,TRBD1,TGCGCCAGCAGCCCTGGGACAGGGGGCGACGAGCAGTACTTC,CASSPGTGGDEQYF
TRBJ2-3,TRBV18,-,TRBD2,TGTGCCAGCTCACCCCGATTAGCGGGAGTCTCAGATACGCAGTATTTT,CASSPRLAGVSDTQYF
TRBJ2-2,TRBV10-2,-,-,TGCGCCAGCAGTGAGTTCAACTCCCGCGGTTCGAACACCGGGGAGCTGTTTTTT,CASSEFNSRGSNTGELFF
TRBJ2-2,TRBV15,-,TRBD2,TGTGCCACCAGCACATCACTAGCGGGGGGGCATACCGGGGAGCTGTTTTTT,CATSTSLAGGHTGELFF
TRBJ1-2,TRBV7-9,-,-,TGTGCCAGCAGCTTAGCGCCAGTTTACTATGGCTACACCTTC,CASSLAPVYYGYTF
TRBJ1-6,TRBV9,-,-,TGTGCCAGCAGCCCCCGAGGAGGGCGCGGGAATTCACCCCTCCACTTT,CASSPRGGRGNSPLHF
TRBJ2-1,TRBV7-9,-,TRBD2,TGTGCCAGCAGCTTACCCGGGACTAGCCCCTACAATGAGCAGTTCTTC,CASSLPGTSPYNEQFF
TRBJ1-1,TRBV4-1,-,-,TGCGCCAGCAGCCACCCCGGGCAGGGCGGTGCCACTGAAGCTTTCTTT,CASSHPGQGGATEAFF
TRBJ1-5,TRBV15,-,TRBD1,TGTGCCACCAGCACGGACAGGGGTGCCAATCAGCCCCAGCATTTT,CATSTDRGANQPQHF
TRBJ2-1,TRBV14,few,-,TGTGCCAGCAGCCAGGACAGAGAAGGTGAGCAGTTCTTC,CASSQDREGEQFF